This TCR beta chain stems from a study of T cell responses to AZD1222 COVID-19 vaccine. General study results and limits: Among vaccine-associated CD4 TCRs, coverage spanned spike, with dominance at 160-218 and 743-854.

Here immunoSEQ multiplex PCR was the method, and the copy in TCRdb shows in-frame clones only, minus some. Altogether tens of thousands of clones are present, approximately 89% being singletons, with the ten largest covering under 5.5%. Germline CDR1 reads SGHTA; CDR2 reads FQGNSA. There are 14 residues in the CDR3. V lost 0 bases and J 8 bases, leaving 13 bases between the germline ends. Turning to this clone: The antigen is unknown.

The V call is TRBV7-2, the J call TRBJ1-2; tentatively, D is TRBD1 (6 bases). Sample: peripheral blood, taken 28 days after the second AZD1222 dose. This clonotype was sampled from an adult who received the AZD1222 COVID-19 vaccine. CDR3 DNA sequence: TGTGCCAGCAGCTTAGCGTTACAGGGTGTGGGCTACACCTTC. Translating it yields CASSLALQGVGYTF. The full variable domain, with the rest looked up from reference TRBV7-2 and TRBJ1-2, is GAGVSQSPSNKVTEKGKDVELRCDPISGHTALYWYRQSLGQGLEFLIYFQGNSAPDKSGLPSDRFSAERTGGSVSTLTIQRTQQEDSAVYLCASSLALQGVGYTFGSGTRLTVV.